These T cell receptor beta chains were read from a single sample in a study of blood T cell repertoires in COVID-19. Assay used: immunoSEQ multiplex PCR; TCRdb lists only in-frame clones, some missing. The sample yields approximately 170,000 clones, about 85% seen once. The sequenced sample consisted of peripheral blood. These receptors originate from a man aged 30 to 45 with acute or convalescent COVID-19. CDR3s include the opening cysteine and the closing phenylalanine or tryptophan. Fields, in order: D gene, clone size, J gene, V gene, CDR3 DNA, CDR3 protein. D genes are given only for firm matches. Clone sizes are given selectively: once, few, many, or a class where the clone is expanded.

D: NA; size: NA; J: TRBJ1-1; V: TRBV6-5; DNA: TGTGCCAGCAGTCTACCACCGAACACTGAAGCTTTCTTT; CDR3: CASSLPPNTEAFF
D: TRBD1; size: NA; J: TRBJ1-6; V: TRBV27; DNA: TGTGCCAGCAGAAACTCCCCGACAGGGGGACCTAATTCACCCCTCCACTTT; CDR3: CASRNSPTGGPNSPLHF
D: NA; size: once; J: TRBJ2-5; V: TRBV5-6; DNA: TGTGCCAGCAGCTTGGAGTTCGACAGTAACTTACAAGAGACCCAGTACTTC; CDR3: CASSLEFDSNLQETQYF
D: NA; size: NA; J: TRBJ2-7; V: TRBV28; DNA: TGTGCCAGCGGGGACACTGTGGAGCAGTACTTC; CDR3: CASGDTVEQYF
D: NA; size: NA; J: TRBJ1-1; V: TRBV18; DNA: TGTGCCAGCTCACCATTTGAGGGGGGGAGTCGTGAAGCTTTCTTT; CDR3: CASSPFEGGSREAFF
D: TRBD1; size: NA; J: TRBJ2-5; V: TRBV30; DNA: TGTGCCTGGAGTCCCGGACAGGGGAAACGATTAGGAGAGACCCAGTACTTC; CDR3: CAWSPGQGKRLGETQYF
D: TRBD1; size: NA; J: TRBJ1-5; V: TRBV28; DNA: TGTGCCAGCAGACTCCAGGGGGGAAATCAGCCCCAGCATTTT; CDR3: CASRLQGGNQPQHF
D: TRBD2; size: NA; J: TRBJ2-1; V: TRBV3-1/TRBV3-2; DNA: TGTGCCAGCAGCCAACGGGGGGGGAGCTCCTACAATGAGCAGTTCTTC; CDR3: CASSQRGGSSYNEQFF
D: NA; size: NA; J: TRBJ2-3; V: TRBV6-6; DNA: TGTGCCAGTTTAGGGCGTGGAGGGCCGTCGAATACGCAGTATTTT; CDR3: CASLGRGGPSNTQYF
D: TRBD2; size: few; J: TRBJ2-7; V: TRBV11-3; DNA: TGTGCCAGCAGCTATAGCGGGAGAGTCGTCTACGAGCAGTACTTC; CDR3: CASSYSGRVVYEQYF
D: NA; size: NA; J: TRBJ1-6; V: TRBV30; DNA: TGTGCCTGGATTAAGACGGAGTTCTATAATTCACCCCTCCACTTT; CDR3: CAWIKTEFYNSPLHF
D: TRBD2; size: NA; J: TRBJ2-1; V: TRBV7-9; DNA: TGTGCCAGCAGCTTCCGGGGGAGGGCCAACAATGAGCAGTTCTTC; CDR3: CASSFRGRANNEQFF
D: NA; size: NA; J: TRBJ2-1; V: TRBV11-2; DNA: TGTGCCAGCAGCGGGGAGAGGTTCCACCTAGACAATGAGCAGTTCTTC; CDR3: CASSGERFHLDNEQFF
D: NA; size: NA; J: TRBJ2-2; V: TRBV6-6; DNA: TGTGCCAGCAGTTTGACAGGCACCGGGGAGCTGTTTTTT; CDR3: CASSLTGTGELFF
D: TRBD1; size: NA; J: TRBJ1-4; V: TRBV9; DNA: TGTGCCAGCAGCGTATTCCCCCGGGACAGGGGAGAAAAACTGTTTTTT; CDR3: CASSVFPRDRGEKLFF
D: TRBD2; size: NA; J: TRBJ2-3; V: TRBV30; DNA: TGTGCCTGGAGTCGACTAGCGGGCAGCACAGATACGCAGTATTTT; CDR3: CAWSRLAGSTDTQYF
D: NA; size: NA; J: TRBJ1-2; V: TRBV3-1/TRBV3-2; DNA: TGTGCCAGCAGCCTTTCGCGACTGCCGCGGATTGATGGCTACACCTTC; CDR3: CASSLSRLPRIDGYTF
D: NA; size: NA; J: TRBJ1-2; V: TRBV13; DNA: TGTGCCAGCAGCCCGGGGATGGTAGGGGGGGACTATGGCTACACCTTC; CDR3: CASSPGMVGGDYGYTF
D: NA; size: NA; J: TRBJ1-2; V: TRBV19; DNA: TGTGCCAGTAGTCCCGGCCGGGTCTTCTATGGCTACACCTTC; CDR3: CASSPGRVFYGYTF
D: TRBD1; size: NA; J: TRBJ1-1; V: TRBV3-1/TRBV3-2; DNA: TGTGCCAGCAGCCCGACAGGGGCGAACACTGAAGCTTTCTTT; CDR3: CASSPTGANTEAFF
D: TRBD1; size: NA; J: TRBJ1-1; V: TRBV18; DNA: TGTGCCAGCTCACCCGGGACAGGGAACACTGAAGCTTTCTTT; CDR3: CASSPGTGNTEAFF
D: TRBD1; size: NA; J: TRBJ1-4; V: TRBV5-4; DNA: TGTGCCAGCAGCTATGGACAGGGAAATGTTAATGAAAAACTGTTTTTT; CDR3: CASSYGQGNVNEKLFF
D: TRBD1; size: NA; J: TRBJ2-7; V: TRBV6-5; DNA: TGTGCCAGCAGATTGGGACAGGGGGCATACGAGCAGTACTTC; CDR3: CASRLGQGAYEQYF
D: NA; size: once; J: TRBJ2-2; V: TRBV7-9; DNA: TGTGCCAGCAGCCTCCTAAGGGGGGGAACCGGGGAGCTGTTTTTT; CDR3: CASSLLRGGTGELFF
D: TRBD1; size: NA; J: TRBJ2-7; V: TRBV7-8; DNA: TGTGCCAGCAAAGGTCCAGGGGGCGACACTGTTGAGAACGAGCAGTACTTC; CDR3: CASKGPGGDTVENEQYF
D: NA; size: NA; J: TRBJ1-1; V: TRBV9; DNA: TGTGCCAGCAGCGTAGACAGGTTCACTGAAGCTTTCTTT; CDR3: CASSVDRFTEAFF
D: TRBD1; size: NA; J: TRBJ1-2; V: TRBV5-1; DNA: TGCGCCAGCAGCTTAACAGGGGGTTACTATGGCTACACCTTC; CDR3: CASSLTGGYYGYTF
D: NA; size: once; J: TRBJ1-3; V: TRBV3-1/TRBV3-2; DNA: TGTGCCAGCAGCCTTGGCTCATTCGGGTCCTCTGGAAACACCATATATTTT; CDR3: CASSLGSFGSSGNTIYF